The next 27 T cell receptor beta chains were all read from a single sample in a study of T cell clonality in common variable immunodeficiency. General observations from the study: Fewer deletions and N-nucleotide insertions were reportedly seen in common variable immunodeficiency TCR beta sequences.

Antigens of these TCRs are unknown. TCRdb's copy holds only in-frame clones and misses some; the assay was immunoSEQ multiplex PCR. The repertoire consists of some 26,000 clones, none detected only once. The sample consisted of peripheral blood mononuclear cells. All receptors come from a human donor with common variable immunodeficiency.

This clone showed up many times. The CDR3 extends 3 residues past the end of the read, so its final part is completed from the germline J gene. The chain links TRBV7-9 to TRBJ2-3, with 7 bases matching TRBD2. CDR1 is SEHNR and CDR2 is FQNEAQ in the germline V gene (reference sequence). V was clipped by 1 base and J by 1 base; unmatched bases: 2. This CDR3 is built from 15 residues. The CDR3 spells CASSLVLAGTDTQYF. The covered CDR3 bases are TGTGCCAGCAGCTTAGTTCTAGCGGGCACAGATACG. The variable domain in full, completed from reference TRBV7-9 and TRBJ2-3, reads DTGVSQNPRHKITKRGQNVTFRCDPISEHNRLYWYRQTLGQGPEFLTYFQNEAQLEKSRLLSDRFSAERPKGSFSTLEIQRTEQGDSAMYLCASSLVLAGTDTQYFGPGTRLTVL.

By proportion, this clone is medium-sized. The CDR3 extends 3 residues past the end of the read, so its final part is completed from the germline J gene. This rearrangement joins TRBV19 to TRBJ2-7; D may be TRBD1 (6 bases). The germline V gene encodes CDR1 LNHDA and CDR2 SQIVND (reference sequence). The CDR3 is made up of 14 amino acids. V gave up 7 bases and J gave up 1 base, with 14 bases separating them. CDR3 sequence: CASKPQGPSYEQYF. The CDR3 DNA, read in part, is TGTGCCAGTAAACCCCAGGGGCCATCCTACGAG.

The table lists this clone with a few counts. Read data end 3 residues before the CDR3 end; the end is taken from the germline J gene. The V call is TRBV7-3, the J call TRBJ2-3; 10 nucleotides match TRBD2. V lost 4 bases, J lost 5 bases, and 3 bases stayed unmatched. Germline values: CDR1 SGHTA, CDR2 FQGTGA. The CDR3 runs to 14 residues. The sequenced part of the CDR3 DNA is TGTGCCAGCAGCTCTAGGACTAGCGGAGATACG. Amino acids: CASSSRTSGDT. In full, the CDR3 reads CASSSRTSGDTQYF.

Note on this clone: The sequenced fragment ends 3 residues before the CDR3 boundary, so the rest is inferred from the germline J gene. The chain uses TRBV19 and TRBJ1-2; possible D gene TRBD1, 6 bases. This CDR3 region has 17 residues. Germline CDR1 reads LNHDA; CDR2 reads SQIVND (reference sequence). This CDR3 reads CASSLPEGGTRNGGYTF. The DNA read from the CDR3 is TGTGCCAGTAGCTTACCGGAGGGGGGGACTCGTAACGGCGGC. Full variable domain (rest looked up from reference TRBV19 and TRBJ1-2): DGGITQSPKYLFRKEGQNVTLSCEQNLNHDAMYWYRQDPGQGLRLIYYSQIVNDFQKGDIAEGYSVSREKKESFPLTVTSAQKNPTAFYLCASSLPEGGTRNGGYTFGSGTRLTVV.

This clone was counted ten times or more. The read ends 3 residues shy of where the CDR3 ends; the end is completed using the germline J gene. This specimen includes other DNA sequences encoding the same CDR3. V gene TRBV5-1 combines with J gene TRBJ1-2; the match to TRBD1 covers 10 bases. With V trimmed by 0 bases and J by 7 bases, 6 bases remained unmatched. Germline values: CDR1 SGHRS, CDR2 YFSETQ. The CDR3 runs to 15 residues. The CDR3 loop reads CASSLGDRGVSGYTF. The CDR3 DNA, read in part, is TGCGCCAGCAGCTTGGGGGACAGGGGTGTGAGTGGC.

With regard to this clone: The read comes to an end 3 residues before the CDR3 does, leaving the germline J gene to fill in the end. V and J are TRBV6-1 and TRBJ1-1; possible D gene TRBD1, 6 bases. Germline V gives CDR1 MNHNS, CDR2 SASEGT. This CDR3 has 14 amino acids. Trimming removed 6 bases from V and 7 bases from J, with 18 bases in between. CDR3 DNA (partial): TGTGCCAGCAGGGAAAAAGGACAGACTGGTGAA. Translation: CASREKGQTGE. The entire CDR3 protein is CASREKGQTGEAFF.

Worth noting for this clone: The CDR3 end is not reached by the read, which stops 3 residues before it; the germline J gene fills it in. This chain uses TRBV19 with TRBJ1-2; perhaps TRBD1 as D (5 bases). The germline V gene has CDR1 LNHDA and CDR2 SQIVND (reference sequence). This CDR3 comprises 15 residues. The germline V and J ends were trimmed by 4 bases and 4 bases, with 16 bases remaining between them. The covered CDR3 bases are TGTGCCAGTAGTAGTTTGGCAGGGTACGCCTATGGC. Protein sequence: CASSSLAGYAYG. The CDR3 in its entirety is CASSSLAGYAYGYTF.

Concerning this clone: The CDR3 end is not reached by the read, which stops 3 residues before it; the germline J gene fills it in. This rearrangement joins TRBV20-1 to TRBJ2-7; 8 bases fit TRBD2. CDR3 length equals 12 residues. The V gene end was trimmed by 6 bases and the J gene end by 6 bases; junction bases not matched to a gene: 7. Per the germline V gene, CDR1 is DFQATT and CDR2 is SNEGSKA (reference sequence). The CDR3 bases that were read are TGCAGTGCGTGGCTAGCGGGTTTCGAG. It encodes CSAWLAGFE. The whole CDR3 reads CSAWLAGFEQYF.

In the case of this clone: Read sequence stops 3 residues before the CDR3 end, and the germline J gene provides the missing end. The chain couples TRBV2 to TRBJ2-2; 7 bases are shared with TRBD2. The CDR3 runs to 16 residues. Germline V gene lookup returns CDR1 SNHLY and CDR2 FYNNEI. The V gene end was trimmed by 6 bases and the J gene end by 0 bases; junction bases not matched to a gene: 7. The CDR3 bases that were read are TGTGCCAGCAGGAAGCGGGGCTCTACGAACACCGGGGAG. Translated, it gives CASRKRGSTNTGE. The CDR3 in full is CASRKRGSTNTGELFF.

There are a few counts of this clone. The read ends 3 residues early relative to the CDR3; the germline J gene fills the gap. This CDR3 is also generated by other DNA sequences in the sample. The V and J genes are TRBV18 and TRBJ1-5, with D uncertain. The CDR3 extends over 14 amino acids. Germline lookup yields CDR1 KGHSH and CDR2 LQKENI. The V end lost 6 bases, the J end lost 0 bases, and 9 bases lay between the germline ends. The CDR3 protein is CASSRGNSNQPQHF. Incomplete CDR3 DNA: TGTGCCAGCTCGCGGGGAAATAGCAATCAGCCC.

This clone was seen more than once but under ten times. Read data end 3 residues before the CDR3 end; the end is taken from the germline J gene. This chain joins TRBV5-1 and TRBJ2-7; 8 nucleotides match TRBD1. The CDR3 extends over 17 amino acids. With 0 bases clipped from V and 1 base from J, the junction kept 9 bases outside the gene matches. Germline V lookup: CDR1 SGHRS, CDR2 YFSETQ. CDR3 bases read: TGCGCCAGCAGCTTGGATTCTGGACAGGGATCTTCCTACGAG. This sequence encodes CASSLDSGQGSSYE. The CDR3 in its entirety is CASSLDSGQGSSYEQYF.

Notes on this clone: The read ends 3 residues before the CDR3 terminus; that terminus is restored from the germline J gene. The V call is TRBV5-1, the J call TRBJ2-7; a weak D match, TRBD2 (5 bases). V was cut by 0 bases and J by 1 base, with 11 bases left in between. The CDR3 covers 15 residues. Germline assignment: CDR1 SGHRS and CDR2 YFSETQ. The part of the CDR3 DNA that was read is TGCGCCAGCAGCTTGGGGTTCGGGGATTCCTACGAG. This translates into CASSLGFGDSYE. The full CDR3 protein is CASSLGFGDSYEQYF.

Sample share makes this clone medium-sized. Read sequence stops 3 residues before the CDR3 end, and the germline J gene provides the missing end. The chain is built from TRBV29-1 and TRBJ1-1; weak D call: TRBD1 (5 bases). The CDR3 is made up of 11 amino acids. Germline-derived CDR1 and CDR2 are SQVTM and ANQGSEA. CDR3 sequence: CSVGQDDRAFF. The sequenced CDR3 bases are TGCAGCGTGGGGCAAGATGACCGA.

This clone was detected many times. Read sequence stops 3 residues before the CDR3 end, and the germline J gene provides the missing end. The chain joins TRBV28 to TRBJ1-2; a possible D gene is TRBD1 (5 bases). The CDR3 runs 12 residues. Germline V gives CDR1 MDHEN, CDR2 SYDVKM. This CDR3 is CASRQQAGGYTF. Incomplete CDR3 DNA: TGTGCCAGCAGGCAACAGGCAGGCGGC.

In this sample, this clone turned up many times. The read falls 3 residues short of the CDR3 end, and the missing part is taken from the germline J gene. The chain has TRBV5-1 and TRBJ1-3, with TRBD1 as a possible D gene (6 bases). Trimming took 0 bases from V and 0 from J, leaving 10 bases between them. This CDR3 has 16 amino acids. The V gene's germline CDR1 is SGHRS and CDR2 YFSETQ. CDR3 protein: CASSLGRDISGNTIYF. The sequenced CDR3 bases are TGCGCCAGCAGCTTGGGGAGGGACATCTCTGGAAACACC.

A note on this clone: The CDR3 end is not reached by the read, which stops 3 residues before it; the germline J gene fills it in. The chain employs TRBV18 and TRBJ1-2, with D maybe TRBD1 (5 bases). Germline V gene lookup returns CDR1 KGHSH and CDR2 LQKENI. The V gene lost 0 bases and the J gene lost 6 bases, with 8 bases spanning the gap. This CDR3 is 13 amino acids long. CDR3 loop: CASSPPGGDGYTF. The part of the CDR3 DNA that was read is TGTGCCAGCTCACCACCGGGAGGGGATGGC.

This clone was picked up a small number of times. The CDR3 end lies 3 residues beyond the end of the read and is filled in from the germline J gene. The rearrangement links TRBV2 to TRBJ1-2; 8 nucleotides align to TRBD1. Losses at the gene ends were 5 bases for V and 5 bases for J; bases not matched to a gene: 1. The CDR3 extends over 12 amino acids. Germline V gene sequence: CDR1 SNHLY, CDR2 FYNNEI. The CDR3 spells CASSRQGYGYTF. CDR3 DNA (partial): TGTGCCAGCAGTAGACAGGGGTATGGC.

CDR3 DNA, as far as it was read: TGTGCCAGCTCACCTGGGGGGACAGTGATGAACACTGAA. It specifies CASSPGGTVMNTE. The complete CDR3 sequence is CASSPGGTVMNTEAFF. This chain links TRBV18 with TRBJ1-1; TRBD1 matches 7 bases. The read finishes 3 residues shy of the CDR3 end, and the germline J gene is used to complete it. V gave up 3 bases and J gave up 0 bases; unmatched junction bases: 7. Germline lookup yields CDR1 KGHSH and CDR2 LQKENI. CDR3 length: 16 amino acids.

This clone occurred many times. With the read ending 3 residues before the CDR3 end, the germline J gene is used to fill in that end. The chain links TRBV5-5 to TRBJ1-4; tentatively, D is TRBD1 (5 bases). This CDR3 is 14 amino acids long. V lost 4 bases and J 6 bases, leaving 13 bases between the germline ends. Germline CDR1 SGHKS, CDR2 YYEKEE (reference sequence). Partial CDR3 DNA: TGTGCCAGCAGCGGGCAGGGTCGGGATGAAAAA. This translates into CASSGQGRDEK. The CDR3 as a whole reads CASSGQGRDEKLFF. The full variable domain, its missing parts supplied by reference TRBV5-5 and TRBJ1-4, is DAGVTQSPTHLIKTRGQQVTLRCSPISGHKSVSWYQQVLGQGPQFIFQYYEKEERGRGNFPDRFSARQFPNYSSELNVNALLLGDSALYLCASSGQGRDEKLFFGSGTQLSVL.

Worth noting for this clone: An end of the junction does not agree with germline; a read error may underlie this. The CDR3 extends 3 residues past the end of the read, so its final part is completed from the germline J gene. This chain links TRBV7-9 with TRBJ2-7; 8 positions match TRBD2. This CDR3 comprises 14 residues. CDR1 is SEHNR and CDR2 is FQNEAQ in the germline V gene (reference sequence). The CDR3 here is CSSSRVGGVVEQYF. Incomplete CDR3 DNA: TGTTCCAGCAGCCGAGTCGGGGGGGTGGTCGAG.

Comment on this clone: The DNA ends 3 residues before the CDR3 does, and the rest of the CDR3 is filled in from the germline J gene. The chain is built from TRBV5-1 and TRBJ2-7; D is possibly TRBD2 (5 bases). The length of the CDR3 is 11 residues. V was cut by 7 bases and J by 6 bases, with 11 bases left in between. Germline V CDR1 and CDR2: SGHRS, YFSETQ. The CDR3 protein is CASSFSAEQYF. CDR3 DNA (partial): TGCGCCAGCTCCTTTAGCGCCGAG.

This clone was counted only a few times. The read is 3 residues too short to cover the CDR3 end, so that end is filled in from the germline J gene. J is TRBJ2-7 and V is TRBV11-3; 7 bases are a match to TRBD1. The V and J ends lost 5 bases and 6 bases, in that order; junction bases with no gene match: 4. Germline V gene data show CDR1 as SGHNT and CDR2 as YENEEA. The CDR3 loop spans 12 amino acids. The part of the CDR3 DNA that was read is TGTGCCAGCAGCCAGAACAGGGGCGAG. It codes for CASSQNRGE. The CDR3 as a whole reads CASSQNRGEQYF.

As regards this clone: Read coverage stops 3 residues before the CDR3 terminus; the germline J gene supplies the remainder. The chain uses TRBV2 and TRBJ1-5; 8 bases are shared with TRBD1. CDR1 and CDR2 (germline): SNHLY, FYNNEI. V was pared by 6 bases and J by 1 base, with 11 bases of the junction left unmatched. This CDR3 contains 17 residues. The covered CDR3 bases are TGTGCCAGCAGGCTTGACAGGGGAAGACGAAGCAATCAGCCC. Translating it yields CASRLDRGRRSNQP. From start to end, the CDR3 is CASRLDRGRRSNQPQHF.

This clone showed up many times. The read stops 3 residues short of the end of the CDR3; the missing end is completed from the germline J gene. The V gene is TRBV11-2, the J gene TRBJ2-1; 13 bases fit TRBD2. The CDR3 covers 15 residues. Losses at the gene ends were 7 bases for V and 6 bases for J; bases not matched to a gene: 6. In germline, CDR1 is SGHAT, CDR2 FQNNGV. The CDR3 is CASTLAGGPSNEQFF. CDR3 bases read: TGTGCCAGCACACTAGCGGGAGGGCCAAGCAATGAG.

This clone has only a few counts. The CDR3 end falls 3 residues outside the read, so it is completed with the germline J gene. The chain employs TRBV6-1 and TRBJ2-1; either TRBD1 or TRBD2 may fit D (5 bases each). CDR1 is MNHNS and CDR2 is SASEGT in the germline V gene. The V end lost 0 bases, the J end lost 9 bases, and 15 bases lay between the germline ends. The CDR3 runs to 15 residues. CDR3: CASSEAGALRGEQFF. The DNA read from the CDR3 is TGTGCCAGCAGTGAAGCAGGGGCGCTGAGGGGTGAG.

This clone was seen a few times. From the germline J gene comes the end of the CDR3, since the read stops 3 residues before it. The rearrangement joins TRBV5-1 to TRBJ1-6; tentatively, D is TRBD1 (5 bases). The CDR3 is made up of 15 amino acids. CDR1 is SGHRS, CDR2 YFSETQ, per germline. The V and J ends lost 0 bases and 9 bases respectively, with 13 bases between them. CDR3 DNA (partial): TGCGCCAGCAGCTTGGGGGGGGTTGTCGGTTCACCC. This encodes CASSLGGVVGSP. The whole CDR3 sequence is CASSLGGVVGSPLHF.

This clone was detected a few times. CDR3 DNA, as far as it was read: TGTGCCTGGAGTGGAGCGGGATCTAGCACAGATACG. This sequence encodes CAWSGAGSSTDT. In full, the CDR3 is CAWSGAGSSTDTQYF. V usage is TRBV30 and J usage is TRBJ2-3; 7 positions match TRBD2. The read halts 3 residues ahead of the CDR3 end, with the missing end drawn from the germline J gene. CDR1 is GTSNPN, CDR2 SVGIG, per germline (reference sequence). The length of the CDR3 is 15 residues. V was pared by 1 base and J by 0 bases, with 4 bases of the junction left unmatched.